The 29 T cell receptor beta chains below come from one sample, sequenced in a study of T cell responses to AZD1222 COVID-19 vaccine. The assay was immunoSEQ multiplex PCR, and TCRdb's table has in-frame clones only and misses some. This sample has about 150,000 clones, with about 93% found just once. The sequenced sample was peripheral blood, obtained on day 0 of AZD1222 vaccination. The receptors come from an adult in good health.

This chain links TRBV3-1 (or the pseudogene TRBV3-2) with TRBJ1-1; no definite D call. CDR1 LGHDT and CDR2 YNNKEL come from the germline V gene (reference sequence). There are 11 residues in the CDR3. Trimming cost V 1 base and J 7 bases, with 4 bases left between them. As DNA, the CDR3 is TGTGCCAGCAGCCAAGTGGATGAAGCTTTCTTT. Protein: CASSQVDEAFF.

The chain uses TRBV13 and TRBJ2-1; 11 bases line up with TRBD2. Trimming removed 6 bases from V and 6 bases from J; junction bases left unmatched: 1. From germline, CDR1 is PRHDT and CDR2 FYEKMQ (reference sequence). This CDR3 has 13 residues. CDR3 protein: CASRLAGVNEQFF. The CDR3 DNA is TGTGCCAGCAGACTAGCGGGGGTCAATGAGCAGTTCTTC.

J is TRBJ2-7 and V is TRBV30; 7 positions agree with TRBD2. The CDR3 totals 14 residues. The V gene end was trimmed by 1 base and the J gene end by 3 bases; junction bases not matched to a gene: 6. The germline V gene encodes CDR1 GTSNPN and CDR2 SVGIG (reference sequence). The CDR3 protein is CAWSAASGVYEQYF. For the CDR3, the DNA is TGTGCCTGGAGTGCCGCTAGCGGAGTCTACGAGCAGTACTTC.

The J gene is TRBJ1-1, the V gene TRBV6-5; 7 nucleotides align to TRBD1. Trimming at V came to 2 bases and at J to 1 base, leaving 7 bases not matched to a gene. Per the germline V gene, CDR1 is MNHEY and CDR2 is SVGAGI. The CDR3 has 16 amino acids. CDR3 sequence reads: CASSYALGQRNTEAFF. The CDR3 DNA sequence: TGTGCCAGCAGTTACGCGTTGGGACAGCGGAACACTGAAGCTTTCTTT.

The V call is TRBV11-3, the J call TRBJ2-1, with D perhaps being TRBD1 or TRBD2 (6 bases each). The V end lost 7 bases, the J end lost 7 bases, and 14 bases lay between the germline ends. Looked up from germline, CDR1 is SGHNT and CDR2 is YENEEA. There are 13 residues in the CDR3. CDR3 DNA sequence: TGTGCCAGCACTGTGGGGGGCCATAATGAGCAGTTCTTC. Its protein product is CASTVGGHNEQFF.

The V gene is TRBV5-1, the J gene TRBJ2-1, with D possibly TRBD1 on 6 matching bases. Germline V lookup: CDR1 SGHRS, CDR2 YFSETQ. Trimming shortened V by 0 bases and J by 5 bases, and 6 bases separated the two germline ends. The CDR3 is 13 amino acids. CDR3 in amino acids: CASSLGQDNEQFF. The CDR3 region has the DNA TGCGCCAGCAGCTTGGGACAGGACAATGAGCAGTTCTTC.

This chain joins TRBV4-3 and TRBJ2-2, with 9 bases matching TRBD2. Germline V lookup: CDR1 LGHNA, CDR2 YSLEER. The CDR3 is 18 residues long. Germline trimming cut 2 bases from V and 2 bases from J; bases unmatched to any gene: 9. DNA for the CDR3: TGCGCCAGCAGCCAATCGGTAGCGGGGGCGGTTAACACCGGGGAGCTGTTTTTT. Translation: CASSQSVAGAVNTGELFF.

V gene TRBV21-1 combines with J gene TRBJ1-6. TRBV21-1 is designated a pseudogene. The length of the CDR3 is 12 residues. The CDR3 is CASSKRNSPLHF. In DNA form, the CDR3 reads TGTGCCAGCAGCAAGCGGAATTCACCCCTCCACTTT.

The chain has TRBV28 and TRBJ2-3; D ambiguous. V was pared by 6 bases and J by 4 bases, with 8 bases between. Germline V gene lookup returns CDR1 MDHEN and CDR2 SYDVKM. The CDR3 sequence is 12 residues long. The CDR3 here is CASRSYADTQYF. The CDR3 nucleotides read TGTGCCAGCAGGTCGTACGCAGATACGCAGTATTTT.

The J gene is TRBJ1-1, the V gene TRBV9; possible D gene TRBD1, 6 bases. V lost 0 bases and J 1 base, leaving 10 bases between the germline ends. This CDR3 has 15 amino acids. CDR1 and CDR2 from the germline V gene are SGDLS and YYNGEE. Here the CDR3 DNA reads TGTGCCAGCAGCGTAGGTCGGGGGGCGAACACTGAAGCTTTCTTT. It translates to CASSVGRGANTEAFF.

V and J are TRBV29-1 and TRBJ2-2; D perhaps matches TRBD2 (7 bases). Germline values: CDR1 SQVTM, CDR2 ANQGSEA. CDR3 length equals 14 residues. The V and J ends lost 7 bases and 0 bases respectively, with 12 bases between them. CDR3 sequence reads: CSAEGGPNTGELFF. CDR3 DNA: TGCAGCGCCGAGGGGGGGCCGAACACCGGGGAGCTGTTTTTT.

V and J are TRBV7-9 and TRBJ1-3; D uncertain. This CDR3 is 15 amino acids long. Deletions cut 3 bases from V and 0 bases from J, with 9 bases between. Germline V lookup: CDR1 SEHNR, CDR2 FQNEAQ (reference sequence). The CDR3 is CASSFTESSGNTIYF. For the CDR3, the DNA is TGTGCCAGCAGCTTCACCGAGAGCTCTGGAAACACCATATATTTT.

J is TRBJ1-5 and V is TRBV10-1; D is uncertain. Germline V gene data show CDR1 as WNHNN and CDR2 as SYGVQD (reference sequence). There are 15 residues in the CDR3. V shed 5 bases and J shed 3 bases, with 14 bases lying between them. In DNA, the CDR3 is TGCGCCAGCAGTTGTAGTTATCTCTACAATCAGCCCCAGCATTTT. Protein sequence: CASSCSYLYNQPQHF.

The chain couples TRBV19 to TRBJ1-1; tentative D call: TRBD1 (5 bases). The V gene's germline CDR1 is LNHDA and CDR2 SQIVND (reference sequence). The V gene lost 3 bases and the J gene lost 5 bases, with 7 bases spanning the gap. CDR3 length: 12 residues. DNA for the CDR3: TGTGCCAGTAGTATGGGGGGGACTGAAGCTTTCTTT. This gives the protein CASSMGGTEAFF. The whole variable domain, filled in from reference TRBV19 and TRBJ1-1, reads DGGITQSPKYLFRKEGQNVTLSCEQNLNHDAMYWYRQDPGQGLRLIYYSQIVNDFQKGDIAEGYSVSREKKESFPLTVTSAQKNPTAFYLCASSMGGTEAFFGQGTRLTVV.

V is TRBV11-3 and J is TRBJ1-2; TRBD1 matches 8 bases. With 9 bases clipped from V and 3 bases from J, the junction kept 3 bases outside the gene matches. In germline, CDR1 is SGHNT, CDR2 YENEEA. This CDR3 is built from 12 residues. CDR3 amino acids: CASATGDYGYTF. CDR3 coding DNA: TGTGCCAGTGCGACAGGGGACTATGGCTACACCTTC.

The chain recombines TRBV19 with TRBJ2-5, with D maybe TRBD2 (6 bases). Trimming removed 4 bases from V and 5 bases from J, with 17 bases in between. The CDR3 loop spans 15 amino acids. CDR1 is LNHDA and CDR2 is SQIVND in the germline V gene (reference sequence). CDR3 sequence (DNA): TGTGCCAGTAGTACCGCGACTAGGTCCCCTGAGACCCAGTACTTC. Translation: CASSTATRSPETQYF.

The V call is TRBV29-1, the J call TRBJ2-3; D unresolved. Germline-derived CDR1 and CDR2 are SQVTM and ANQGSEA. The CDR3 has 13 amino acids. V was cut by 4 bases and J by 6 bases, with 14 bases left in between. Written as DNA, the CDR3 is TGCAGCGTTGCCCAGGCCCCCAGGGATACGCAGTATTTT. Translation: CSVAQAPRDTQYF.

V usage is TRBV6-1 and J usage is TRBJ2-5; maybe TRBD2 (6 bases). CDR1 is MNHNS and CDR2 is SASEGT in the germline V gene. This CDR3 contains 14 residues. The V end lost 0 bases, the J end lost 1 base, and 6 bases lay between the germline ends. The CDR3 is CASSEAGGQETQYF. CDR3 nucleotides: TGTGCCAGCAGTGAAGCGGGGGGCCAAGAGACCCAGTACTTC.

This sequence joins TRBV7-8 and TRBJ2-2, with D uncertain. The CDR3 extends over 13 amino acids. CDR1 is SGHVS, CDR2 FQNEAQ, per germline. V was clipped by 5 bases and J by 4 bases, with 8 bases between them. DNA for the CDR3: TGTGCCAGCAGCCCCTATCGCACCGGGGAGCTGTTTTTT. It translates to CASSPYRTGELFF.

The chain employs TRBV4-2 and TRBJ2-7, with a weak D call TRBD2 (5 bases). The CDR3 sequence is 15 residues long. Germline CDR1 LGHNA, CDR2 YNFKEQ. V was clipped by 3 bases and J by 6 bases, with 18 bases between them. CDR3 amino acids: CASSQTWTGNGEQYF. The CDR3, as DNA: TGTGCCAGCAGCCAGACCTGGACGGGGAACGGCGAGCAGTACTTC.

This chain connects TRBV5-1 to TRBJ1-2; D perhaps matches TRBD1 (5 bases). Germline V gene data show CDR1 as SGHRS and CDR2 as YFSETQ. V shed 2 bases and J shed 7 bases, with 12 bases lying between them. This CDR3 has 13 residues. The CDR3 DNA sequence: TGCGCCAGCAGCTTTCAGGGTATAGGTGGCTACACCTTC. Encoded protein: CASSFQGIGGYTF.

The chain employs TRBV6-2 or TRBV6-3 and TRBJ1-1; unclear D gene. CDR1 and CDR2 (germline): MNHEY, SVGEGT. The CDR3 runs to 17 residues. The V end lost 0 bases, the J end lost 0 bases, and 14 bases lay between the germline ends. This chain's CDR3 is CASSYSRYWNMNTEAFF. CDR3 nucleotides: TGTGCCAGCAGTTACTCTCGGTACTGGAATATGAACACTGAAGCTTTCTTT.

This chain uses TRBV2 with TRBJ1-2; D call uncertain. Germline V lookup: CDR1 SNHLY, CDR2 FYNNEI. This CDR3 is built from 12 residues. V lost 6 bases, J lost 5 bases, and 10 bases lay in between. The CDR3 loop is CASSGEAYGYTF. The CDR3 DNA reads TGTGCCAGCAGCGGTGAGGCATATGGCTACACCTTC.

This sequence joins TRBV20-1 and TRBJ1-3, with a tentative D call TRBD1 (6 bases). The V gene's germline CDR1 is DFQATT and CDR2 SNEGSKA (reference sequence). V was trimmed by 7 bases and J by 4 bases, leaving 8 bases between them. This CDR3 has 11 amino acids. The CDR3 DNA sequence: TGCAGTGGGACAGACGGAAACACCATATATTTT. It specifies CSGTDGNTIYF.

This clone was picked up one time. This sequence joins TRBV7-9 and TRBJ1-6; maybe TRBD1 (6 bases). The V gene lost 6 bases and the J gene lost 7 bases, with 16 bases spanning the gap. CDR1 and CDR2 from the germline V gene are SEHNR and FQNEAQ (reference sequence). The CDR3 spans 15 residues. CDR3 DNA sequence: TGTGCCAGCAGGGGTGGACAGTCGAACAATTCACCCCTCCACTTT. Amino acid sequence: CASRGGQSNNSPLHF.

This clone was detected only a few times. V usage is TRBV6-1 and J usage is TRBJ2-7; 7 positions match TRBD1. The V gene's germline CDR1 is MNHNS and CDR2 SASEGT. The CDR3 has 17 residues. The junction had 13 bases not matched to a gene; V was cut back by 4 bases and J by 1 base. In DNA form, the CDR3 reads TGTGCCAGCAGTGGTCGACAGGGCCGATTCCCTTCCTACGAGCAGTACTTC. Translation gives CASSGRQGRFPSYEQYF.

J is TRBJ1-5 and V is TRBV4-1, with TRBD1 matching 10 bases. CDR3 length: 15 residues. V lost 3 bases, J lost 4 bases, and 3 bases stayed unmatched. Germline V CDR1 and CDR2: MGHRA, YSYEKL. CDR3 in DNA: TGCGCCAGCAGCCAGGGGGGACAGGGGAATCAGCCCCAGCATTTT. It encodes CASSQGGQGNQPQHF.

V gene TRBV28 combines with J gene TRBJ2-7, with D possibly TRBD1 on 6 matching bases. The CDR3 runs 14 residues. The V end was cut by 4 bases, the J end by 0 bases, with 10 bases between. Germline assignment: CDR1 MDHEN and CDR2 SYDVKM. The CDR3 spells CASSSSDSSYEQYF. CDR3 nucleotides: TGTGCCAGCAGTTCCTCGGACAGCTCCTACGAGCAGTACTTC.

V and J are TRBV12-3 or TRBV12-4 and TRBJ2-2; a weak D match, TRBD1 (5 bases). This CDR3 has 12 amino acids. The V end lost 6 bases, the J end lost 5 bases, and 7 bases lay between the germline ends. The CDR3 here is CASSPGTGELFF. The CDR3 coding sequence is TGTGCCAGCAGCCCAGGGACCGGGGAGCTGTTTTTT.